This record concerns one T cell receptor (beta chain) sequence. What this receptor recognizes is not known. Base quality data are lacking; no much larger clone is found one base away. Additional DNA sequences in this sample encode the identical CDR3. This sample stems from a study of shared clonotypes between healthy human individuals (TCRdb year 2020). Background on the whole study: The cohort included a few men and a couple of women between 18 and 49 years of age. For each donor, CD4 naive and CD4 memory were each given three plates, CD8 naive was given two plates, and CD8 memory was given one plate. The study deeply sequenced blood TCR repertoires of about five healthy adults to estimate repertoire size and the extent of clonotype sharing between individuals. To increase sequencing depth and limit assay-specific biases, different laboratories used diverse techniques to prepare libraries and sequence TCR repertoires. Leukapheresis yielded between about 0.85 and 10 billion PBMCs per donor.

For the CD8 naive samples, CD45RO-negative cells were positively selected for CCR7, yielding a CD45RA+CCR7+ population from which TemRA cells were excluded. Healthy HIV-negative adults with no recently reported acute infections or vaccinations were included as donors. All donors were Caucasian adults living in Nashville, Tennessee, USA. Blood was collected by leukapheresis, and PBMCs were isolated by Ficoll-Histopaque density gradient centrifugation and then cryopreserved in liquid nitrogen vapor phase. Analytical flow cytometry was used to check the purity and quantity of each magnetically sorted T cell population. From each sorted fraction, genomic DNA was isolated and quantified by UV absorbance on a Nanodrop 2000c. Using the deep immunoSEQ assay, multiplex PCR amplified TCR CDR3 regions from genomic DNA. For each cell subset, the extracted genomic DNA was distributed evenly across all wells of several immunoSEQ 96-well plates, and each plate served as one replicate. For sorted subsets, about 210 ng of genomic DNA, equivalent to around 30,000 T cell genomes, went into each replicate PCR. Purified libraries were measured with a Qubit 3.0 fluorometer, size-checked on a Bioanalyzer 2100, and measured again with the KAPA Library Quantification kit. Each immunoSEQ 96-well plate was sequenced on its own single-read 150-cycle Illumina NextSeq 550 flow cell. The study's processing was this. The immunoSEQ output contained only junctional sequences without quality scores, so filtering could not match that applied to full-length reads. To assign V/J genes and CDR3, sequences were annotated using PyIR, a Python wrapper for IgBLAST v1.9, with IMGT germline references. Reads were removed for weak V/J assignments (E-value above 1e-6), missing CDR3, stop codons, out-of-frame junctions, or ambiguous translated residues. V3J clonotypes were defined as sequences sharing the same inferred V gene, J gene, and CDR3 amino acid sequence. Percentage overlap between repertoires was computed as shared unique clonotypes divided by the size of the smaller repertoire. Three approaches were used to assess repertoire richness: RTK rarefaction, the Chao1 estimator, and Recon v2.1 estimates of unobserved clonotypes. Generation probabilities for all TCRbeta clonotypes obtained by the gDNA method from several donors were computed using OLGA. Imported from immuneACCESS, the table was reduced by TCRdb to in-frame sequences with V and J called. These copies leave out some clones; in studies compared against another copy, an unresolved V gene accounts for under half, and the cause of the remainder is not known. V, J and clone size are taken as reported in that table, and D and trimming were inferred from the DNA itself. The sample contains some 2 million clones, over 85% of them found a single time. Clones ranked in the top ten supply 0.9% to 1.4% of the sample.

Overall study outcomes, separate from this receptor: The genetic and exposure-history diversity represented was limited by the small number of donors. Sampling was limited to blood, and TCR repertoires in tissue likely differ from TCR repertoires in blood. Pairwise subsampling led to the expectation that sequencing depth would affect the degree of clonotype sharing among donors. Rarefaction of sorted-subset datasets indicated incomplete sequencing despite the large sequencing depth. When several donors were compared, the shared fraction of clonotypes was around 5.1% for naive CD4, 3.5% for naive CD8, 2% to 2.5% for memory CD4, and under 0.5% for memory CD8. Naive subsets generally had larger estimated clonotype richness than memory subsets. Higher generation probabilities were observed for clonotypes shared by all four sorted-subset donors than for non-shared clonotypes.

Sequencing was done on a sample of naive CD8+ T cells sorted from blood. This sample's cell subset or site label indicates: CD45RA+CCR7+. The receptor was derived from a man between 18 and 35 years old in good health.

CDR3 region: CASSFGLAGGTDTQYF. The DNA sequence is given as TGTGCCAGCAGTTTTGGACTAGCGGGGGGAACAGATACGCAGTATTTT. This sequence uses TRBV11-2 and TRBJ2-3; TRBD2 agrees with 14 junctional bases. From cysteine to phenylalanine, the CDR3 is 16 amino acids long. The sequence is cut down to CDR3 DNA, 48 bases in frame from base 1. V is cut back by 6 bases and J by 3 bases, with 5 bases in the junction unmatched. From a lookup of the germline V gene, CDR1 and CDR2 are SGHAT and FQNNGV. The CDR3 plus the reference TRBV11-2 and TRBJ2-3 genes for the other parts give the full variable domain: EAGVAQSPRYKIIEKRQSVAFWCNPISGHATLYWYQQILGQGPKLLIQFQNNGVVDDSQLPKDRFSAERLKGVDSTLKIQPAKLEDSAVYLCASSFGLAGGTDTQYFGPGTRLTVL.